Detailed here is one TCR beta chain. What it binds is unknown. The record originates from a study of cytomegalovirus exposure and HLA in healthy donors. Overall study: In an early release, HLA-typed donors contributed tens of millions of unique TCR sequences. Findings of the study overall: Most CMV-associated TCR beta chains were later found to appear HLA-restricted. The study labeled 150 to 200 TCR beta chains cytomegalovirus-associated. CMV serostatus was the sole immune exposure data available.

Germline trimming cut 1 base from V and 2 bases from J; bases unmatched to any gene: 3. The CDR3 extends over 14 amino acids. Looked up from germline, CDR1 is SGHRS and CDR2 is YFSETQ. The PCR contained 60 Vbeta and 13 Jbeta primers. Measured with immunoSEQ multiplex PCR; TCRdb has only the in-frame clones, and not every one. The sample totals 200,000 or so clones. Sequencing used PBMCs. V and J are TRBV5-1 and TRBJ2-7; the match to TRBD1 covers 7 bases. This receptor was obtained from a boy aged 5-17 years in good health and CMV-seronegative. The CDR3, as DNA: TGCGCCAGCAGCTTGTTTACAGGGGCCTACGAGCAGTACTTC. It encodes CASSLFTGAYEQYF. Looking up the rest from reference TRBV5-1 and TRBJ2-7 gives the full variable domain: KAGVTQTPRYLIKTRGQQVTLSCSPISGHRSVSWYQQTPGQGLQFLFEYFSETQRNKGNFPGRFSGRQFSNSRSEMNVSTLELGDSALYLCASSLFTGAYEQYFGPGTRLTVT.